These T cell receptor beta chains were read from a single sample in a study of early T cells in non-severe SARS-CoV-2 infection. TCRdb used MiXCR to reprocess the 5' RACE reads, holding one entry per CDR3 protein. This table holds roughly 80,000 distinct CDR3 sequences, roughly a sixth found once. The sequencing input was whole blood. Receptor source: an adult who was a healthcare worker with PCR-confirmed SARS-CoV-2 infection or an uninfected control (not recorded which). CDR3s include the opening cysteine and the closing phenylalanine or tryptophan. The D gene is left open where the match is weak. Some rows mark clone size as missing; the rest say once, few, many or name a class of expanded clone.

>.|.|13|TRBJ2-1|TRBV20-1
TGCAGTGCTAGAGGTCCCGGGTACAATGAGCAGTTCTTC
CSARGPGYNEQFF
>TRBD1|.|14|TRBJ1-2|TRBV29-1
TGCAGCGCGGGGGGACAGGGGCACCCTGGCGGCTACACCTTC
CSAGGQGHPGGYTF
>TRBD1|.|11|TRBJ2-4|TRBV27
TGTGCCAGCAGTACGGGACAGATTCAGTACTTC
CASSTGQIQYF
>.|few|15|TRBJ1-6|TRBV7-3
TGTGCCAGCAGCTTAGGGGGAACCTATAATTCACCCCTCCACTTT
CASSLGGTYNSPLHF
>TRBD2|.|16|TRBJ2-3|TRBV7-3
TGTGCCAGCAGCGAAAGGGTAGCGGGGGGGCCAGATACGCAGTATTTT
CASSERVAGGPDTQYF
>TRBD2|few|15|TRBJ2-1|TRBV29-1
TGCAGCGGGCGGTCTAGCGGGGTTATTTACAATGAGCAGTTCTTC
CSGRSSGVIYNEQFF
>.|.|15|TRBJ1-5|TRBV6-2/TRBV6-3
TGTGCCAGCACCCAGGGCTGGGGATCCGAGCAGCCCCAGCATTTT
CASTQGWGSEQPQHF
>TRBD1|medium-sized|15|TRBJ2-1|TRBV2
TGTGCCAGCAGTTTCCCAGGGGGCCGCGACAATGAGCAGTTCTTC
CASSFPGGRDNEQFF
>.|.|16|TRBJ1-4|TRBV10-2
TGCGCCAGCAGTGGCAGGGCGGACGCGATAAATGAAAAACTGTTTTTT
CASSGRADAINEKLFF
>TRBD1|.|15|TRBJ2-1|TRBV11-2
TGTGCCAGCAGCCGAGGGACAGGGGACTACAATGAGCAGTTCTTC
CASSRGTGDYNEQFF
>TRBD1|few|15|TRBJ1-1|TRBV29-1
TGCAGCGTTGAATCCGGGCAGGGGGTGAACACTGAAGCTTTCTTT
CSVESGQGVNTEAFF
>TRBD2|few|15|TRBJ2-7|TRBV2
TGTGCCAGCAGATATGCTAGCGGGGGGAACTACGAGCAGTACTTC
CASRYASGGNYEQYF
>.|few|14|TRBJ2-1|TRBV6-6
TGTGCCAGCAGTTGGGGAGGTGGGACGAATGAGCAGTTCTTC
CASSWGGGTNEQFF